This T cell receptor beta chain was sequenced for a study of identical twins. Whole-study findings and limits: In monozygotic twins, models underestimated the sharing of out-of-frame TCR alpha. Memory repertoires showed no such pattern, whereas abundant cord blood beta clonotypes carried fewer insertions.

TCRdb analysed the 5' RACE reads with MiXCR anew, one entry per CDR3 protein. The sample contains roughly 1,500,000 distinct CDR3 sequences, around a third of which appear only once. The trim removed 6 bases at V and 2 bases at J, leaving 3 bases unmatched. This CDR3 region has 16 residues. Germline lookup yields CDR1 ENHRY and CDR2 SYGVKD. In the case of this clonotype: Antigen specificity is unknown.

The chain has TRBV10-3 and TRBJ2-3; TRBD2 agrees at 15 bases. Sequenced sample: cord blood. This TCR was sampled from a newborn girl in good health. The chain's CDR3 is CAISGLAGGDTDTQYF. CDR3 DNA sequence: TGTGCCATCAGCGGACTAGCGGGAGGGGACACAGATACGCAGTATTTT.